Shown below are 23 T cell receptor beta chains from a single sample sequenced in a study of T-cell reconstitution after alpha-beta-depleted transplantation in children. Preparation of the TCRbeta library was carried out with unique molecular identifiers. TCRdb reanalysed the PCR reads using MiXCR and keeps one entry per CDR3 protein. The sample carries some 280,000 distinct CDR3 sequences, almost 10% recorded once. Sequences were derived from PBMCs from the stem cell graft donor, sampled from the stem cell graft. These receptor sequences come from a human donor who donated a stem cell graft to a child with SCID.

This clonotype was recorded a few times. The chain is built from TRBV10-2 and TRBJ2-1, with D possibly matching TRBD2 (5 bases). Germline loops: CDR1 WSHSY, CDR2 SAAADI. Between the trimmed V and J ends, which lost 2 bases and 3 bases, there was a span of 17 bases. This CDR3 has 17 residues. Written as DNA, the CDR3 is TGCGCCAGCAGTGAGCCCGAACTAGTTTTCATCTACAATGAGCAGTTCTTC. It yields the protein CASSEPELVFIYNEQFF.

This clonotype was seen a few times. This chain connects TRBV7-9 to TRBJ1-4; D call uncertain. Germline V gene sequence: CDR1 SEHNR, CDR2 FQNEAQ (reference sequence). The CDR3 has 14 amino acids. Between the trimmed V and J ends, which lost 5 bases and 8 bases, there was a span of 15 bases. CDR3 DNA sequence: TGTGCCAGCAGCCCTGACCGAGAGGAGGAAAAACTGTTTTTT. Protein: CASSPDREEEKLFF.

The V call is TRBV20-1, the J call TRBJ2-3; weak D call: TRBD2 (5 bases). V was clipped by 6 bases and J by 1 base, with 17 bases between them. Germline V lookup: CDR1 DFQATT, CDR2 SNEGSKA (reference sequence). This CDR3 is built from 15 residues. The chain's CDR3 is CSAKYLFSGTDTQYF. The DNA for the CDR3 is TGCAGTGCCAAGTACCTATTTAGCGGCACAGATACGCAGTATTTT.

The chain couples TRBV5-1 to TRBJ2-3; 7 bases fit TRBD2. Germline loops: CDR1 SGHRS, CDR2 YFSETQ. The CDR3 spans 16 residues. With 4 bases clipped from V and 0 bases from J, the junction kept 8 bases outside the gene matches. The CDR3 here is CASSPGEGPSTDTQYF. CDR3 in DNA: TGCGCCAGCAGCCCCGGGGAGGGCCCTAGCACAGATACGCAGTATTTT.

This clonotype was observed a handful of times. V is TRBV6-5 and J is TRBJ1-2; D is uncertain. This CDR3 spans 13 amino acids. Germline CDR1 and CDR2: MNHEY and SVGAGI. V gave up 5 bases and J gave up 4 bases, with 11 bases separating them. CDR3 sequence reads: CASSPSSAYGYTF. The CDR3 DNA is TGTGCCAGCAGTCCCTCCTCAGCCTATGGCTACACCTTC.

This clonotype appeared a few times. The V gene is TRBV12-3 or TRBV12-4, the J gene TRBJ1-4; TRBD1 matches at 7 bases. V shed 6 bases, J shed 7 bases, and the junction held 8 bases outside the gene matches. The CDR3 has 14 residues. This chain's CDR3 is CASSPTGWTEKLFF. The CDR3, as DNA: TGTGCCAGCAGCCCGACAGGGTGGACTGAAAAACTGTTTTTT.

This clonotype was picked up a small number of times. The chain is built from TRBV13 and TRBJ2-7; 7 nucleotides agree with TRBD1. This CDR3 comprises 15 residues. Germline V CDR1 and CDR2: PRHDT, FYEKMQ (reference sequence). After removal of 1 base from V and 2 bases from J, the junction contained 5 bases not matched to a gene. CDR3 sequence: CASSLDRGSPYEQYF. The CDR3 DNA sequence: TGTGCCAGCAGCTTAGACAGGGGATCCCCCTACGAGCAGTACTTC.

The chain uses TRBV10-3 and TRBJ1-6, with 7 bases fitting TRBD1. The CDR3 is 14 amino acids. In germline, CDR1 is ENHRY, CDR2 SYGVKD. V shed 2 bases, J shed 10 bases, and the junction held 5 bases outside the gene matches. The CDR3 DNA follows: TGTGCCATCAGTGAGGACAGGGCTGGGTCACCCCTCCACTTT. This sequence encodes CAISEDRAGSPLHF.

The sample holds a few counts of this clonotype. The chain carries TRBV5-1 and TRBJ1-1; 9 bases agree with TRBD1. This CDR3 has 15 amino acids. With V trimmed by 4 bases and J by 1 base, 5 bases remained unmatched. Germline-derived CDR1 and CDR2 are SGHRS and YFSETQ. The CDR3 loop reads CASSPGQGTNTEAFF. CDR3 coding DNA: TGCGCCAGCAGCCCCGGACAGGGGACGAACACTGAAGCTTTCTTT.

This sequence joins TRBV6-1 and TRBJ2-1; the D is unclear. Trimming took off 6 bases at V and 5 bases at J, with 14 bases between the two ends. Germline CDR1 reads MNHNS; CDR2 reads SASEGT. The CDR3 totals 14 residues. The CDR3 DNA reads TGTGCCAGCAGCCCGGGTAGTTCCCACAATGAGCAGTTCTTC. Protein sequence: CASSPGSSHNEQFF.

The chain is built from TRBV9 and TRBJ2-7; TRBD2 is a possible D gene (5 bases). Looked up from germline, CDR1 is SGDLS and CDR2 is YYNGEE. V was clipped by 0 bases and J by 0 bases, with 10 bases between them. The CDR3 runs 15 residues. The CDR3 DNA sequence: TGTGCCAGCAGCGTAGGCGGGCCTCCCTCCTACGAGCAGTACTTC. Protein sequence: CASSVGGPPSYEQYF.

This clonotype was observed many times. CDR3: CASSPPLAGGPREQFF. For the CDR3, the DNA is TGTGCCAGCAGCCCTCCTCTAGCGGGGGGCCCACGTGAGCAGTTCTTC. The gene calls are TRBV3-1 and TRBJ2-1; TRBD2 agrees at 11 bases. V shed 4 bases, J shed 9 bases, and the junction held 11 bases outside the gene matches. Germline V CDR1 and CDR2: LGHDT, YNNKEL (reference sequence). CDR3 length: 16 residues.

The chain employs TRBV9 and TRBJ1-2; TRBD1 matches at 8 bases. After removal of 2 bases from V and 13 bases from J, the junction contained 13 bases not matched to a gene. Germline values: CDR1 SGDLS, CDR2 YYNGEE. This CDR3 region has 14 residues. The CDR3 DNA sequence: TGTGCCAGCAGCGTCAAAGGGACAGGCCACACCCGCACCTTC. Its translation is CASSVKGTGHTRTF.

This clonotype was seen only a few times. The rearrangement joins TRBV7-9 to TRBJ2-6, with TRBD1 as a possible D gene (6 bases). Per the germline V gene, CDR1 is SEHNR and CDR2 is FQNEAQ (reference sequence). V lost 4 bases, J lost 2 bases, and 12 bases lay in between. CDR3 length: 16 amino acids. The DNA for the CDR3 is TGTGCCAGCAGCTCGAACCAGGGGACTGGGGCCAACGTCCTGACTTTC. Amino acid sequence: CASSSNQGTGANVLTF.

The rearrangement links TRBV6-5 to TRBJ1-2; 9 bases line up with TRBD1. Losses at the gene ends were 4 bases for V and 7 bases for J; bases not matched to a gene: 4. From germline, CDR1 is MNHEY and CDR2 SVGAGI. This CDR3 comprises 13 residues. The CDR3 spells CASSFGTGSGYTF. The CDR3 DNA sequence: TGTGCCAGCAGTTTCGGGACAGGGAGTGGCTACACCTTC.

This clonotype was seen at least ten times. This chain uses TRBV7-2 with TRBJ2-3; TRBD2 agrees at 9 bases. CDR1 and CDR2 from the germline V gene are SGHTA and FQGNSA. Trimming removed 5 bases from V and 4 bases from J; junction bases left unmatched: 7. CDR3 size: 15 residues. CDR3 in DNA: TGTGCCAGCAGCCTAGGAGCGGGGGGCCCAGATACGCAGTATTTT. Its translation is CASSLGAGGPDTQYF.

This clonotype has only one observation. The chain employs TRBV18 and TRBJ2-7; TRBD2 might be the D (6 bases). The CDR3 loop spans 14 amino acids. V lost 5 bases and J 2 bases, leaving 13 bases between the germline ends. Germline loops: CDR1 KGHSH, CDR2 LQKENI. CDR3 sequence reads: CASSITTSTYEQYF. The DNA of the CDR3 is TGTGCCAGCTCAATTACGACTAGTACCTACGAGCAGTACTTC.

This chain connects TRBV20-1 to TRBJ2-7, with 8 bases fitting TRBD2. This CDR3 comprises 14 residues. Unmatched junction bases numbered 11, after V lost 6 bases and J lost 4 bases. Germline V lookup: CDR1 DFQATT, CDR2 SNEGSKA (reference sequence). This chain's CDR3 is CSAKTPGLVYEQYF. The CDR3 nucleotides are TGCAGTGCCAAAACACCGGGACTAGTATACGAGCAGTACTTC.

This clonotype showed up just a few times. V and J are TRBV25-1 and TRBJ1-2; possibly TRBD1 for D (6 bases). Trimming took 5 bases from V and 4 from J, leaving 14 bases between them. Germline V gene data show CDR1 as MGHDK and CDR2 as SYGVNS. The CDR3 sequence is 14 residues long. This CDR3 is CASSTGTAPYGYTF. The CDR3, as DNA: TGTGCCAGCAGTACAGGGACCGCTCCCTATGGCTACACCTTC.

This clonotype was seen a few times. The chain has TRBV5-1 and TRBJ2-1; D might be TRBD2 (6 bases). There are 16 residues in the CDR3. Germline V gene sequence: CDR1 SGHRS, CDR2 YFSETQ. Trimming pared 4 bases from V and 4 bases from J, leaving 18 bases between. The CDR3 region is CASSLSRLVVYNEQFF. CDR3 DNA sequence: TGCGCCAGCAGCCTGAGTCGACTAGTGGTGTACAATGAGCAGTTCTTC. Full variable domain (remainder filled in from reference TRBV5-1 and TRBJ2-1): KAGVTQTPRYLIKTRGQQVTLSCSPISGHRSVSWYQQTPGQGLQFLFEYFSETQRNKGNFPGRFSGRQFSNSRSEMNVSTLELGDSALYLCASSLSRLVVYNEQFFGPGTRLTVL.

This clonotype was observed a few times. V usage is TRBV28 and J usage is TRBJ2-7, with 9 bases fitting TRBD2. CDR1 is MDHEN, CDR2 SYDVKM, per germline. This CDR3 spans 17 amino acids. The V and J ends lost 6 bases and 6 bases, in that order; junction bases with no gene match: 18. CDR3 bases: TGTGCCAGCAGGGCGAGCCTGGGGAGCGGGGGGCGCGGCGAGCAGTACTTC. It yields the protein CASRASLGSGGRGEQYF.

This clonotype has more than one count but fewer than ten. The chain joins TRBV6-5 to TRBJ2-3, with D possibly matching TRBD2 (5 bases). V lost 4 bases, J lost 2 bases, and 10 bases lay in between. CDR1 and CDR2 (germline): MNHEY, SVGAGI. The CDR3 loop spans 14 amino acids. CDR3 residues: CASSSTGITDTQYF. Written as DNA, the CDR3 is TGTGCCAGCAGTTCTACGGGGATCACAGATACGCAGTATTTT.

In its sample, this clonotype was seen a few times. The genes are TRBV6-1 and TRBJ2-2; TRBD2 is a possible D gene (6 bases). Germline V gene data show CDR1 as MNHNS and CDR2 as SASEGT. Trimming stripped 5 bases from V and 9 bases from J, with 16 bases between. The CDR3 totals 14 residues. In DNA, the CDR3 is TGTGCCAGCAGTACCTCCTCGGGGGACCGGGAGCTGTTTTTT. Protein: CASSTSSGDRELFF.